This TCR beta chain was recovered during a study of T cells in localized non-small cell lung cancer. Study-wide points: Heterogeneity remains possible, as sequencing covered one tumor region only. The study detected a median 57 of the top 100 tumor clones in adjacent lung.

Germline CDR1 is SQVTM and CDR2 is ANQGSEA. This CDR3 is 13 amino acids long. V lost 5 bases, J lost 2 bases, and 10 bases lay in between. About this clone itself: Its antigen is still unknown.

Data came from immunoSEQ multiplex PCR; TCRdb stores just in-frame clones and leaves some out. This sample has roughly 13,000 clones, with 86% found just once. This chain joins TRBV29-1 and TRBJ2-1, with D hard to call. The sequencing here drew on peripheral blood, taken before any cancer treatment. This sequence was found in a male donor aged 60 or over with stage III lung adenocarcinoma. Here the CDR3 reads CSVSLRTYNEQFF. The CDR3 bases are TGCAGCGTTTCCCTTCGGACCTACAATGAGCAGTTCTTC.